The T cell receptor (beta chain) under discussion was sequenced for a study of cytomegalovirus exposure and HLA in healthy donors. The CDR3 totals 16 residues. Between the trimmed V and J ends, which lost 3 bases and 9 bases, there was a span of 18 bases. Germline V gene data show CDR1 as SNHLY and CDR2 as FYNNEI. General study results and limits: According to a later analysis, TCR clusters from the first cohort tended to co-occur in the approximately 130 validation repertoires. CMV antigen specificity of a few CMV-associated chains was confirmed in vitro. Some 150 TCR beta chains were listed as cytomegalovirus-associated.

The method was immunoSEQ multiplex PCR; TCRdb's version includes in-frame clones alone and lacks a portion of them. The sample records fewer than 130,000 clones, 88% being singletons. The donors formed part of the approximately 120-subject validation cohort, distinct from the roughly 600-subject first cohort. Notes on this clone: Its antigen is undetermined.

The TCR comes from a woman under 40 in good health and CMV-seropositive. The sequencing sample was made of PBMCs. This chain uses TRBV2 with TRBJ1-6; the D gene is possibly TRBD1 (5 bases). The CDR3 is CASSDVFQGGGSPLHF. As DNA, the CDR3 is TGTGCCAGCAGTGACGTTTTTCAGGGAGGAGGTTCACCCCTCCACTTT.